The clone carrying this T cell receptor (beta chain) has only a few counts. The antigen remains unidentified. This sample stems from a study of T cell responses to AZD1222 COVID-19 vaccine. About the study: Analysis merged second doses at about 4 or about 12 weeks.

Only in-frame clones appear in the TCRdb table, and some are missing; sequencing was by immunoSEQ multiplex PCR. The table records about 86,000 clones, 70% to 85% of them present only once. Study-wide results and limits: Spike-specific TCR repertoires showed rising breadth and depth after two AZD1222 doses. The number of AZD1222 recipients seropositive at baseline was only five or six.

Sequencing was performed on peripheral blood, taken on day 0 of AZD1222 vaccination. The clonotype was recovered from an adult in good health.

CDR3 nucleotide sequence: TGTGCCAGCAGCTCGGACACCGGGGAGCTGTTTTTT. Translation gives CASSSDTGELFF. J is TRBJ2-2 and V is TRBV12-3 or TRBV12-4, with no clear D. V lost 6 bases and J 3 bases, leaving 5 bases between the germline ends. This CDR3 has 12 amino acids.